Listed below are T cell receptor beta chains from one sample, sequenced in a study of blood T cell repertoires in COVID-19. Repertoires were generated with immunoSEQ multiplex PCR, while TCRdb's copy carries only in-frame clones and drops some. The repertoire has about 61,000 clones, around 77% of them found once; the top ten carry approximately 21%. Sequenced: peripheral blood. Receptor source: a man older than 75 with active or convalescent COVID-19. Both conserved end residues are part of each CDR3.

J,V,CDR3
TRBJ1-5,TRBV19,CASTPPAGYTSNQPQHF
TRBJ2-3,TRBV15,CATSRDLARVGDTDTQYF
TRBJ2-1,TRBV11-3,CASSFRLAGEQFF
TRBJ1-2,TRBV29-1,CSVEGTGTNYGYTF
TRBJ1-5,TRBV5-4,CASSFQGEQPQHF
TRBJ1-2,TRBV28,CASSLGSYGYTF
TRBJ1-5,TRBV19,CASSIMVSSSNQPQHF
TRBJ1-5,TRBV5-5,CASSAGTGSYSNQPQHF
TRBJ1-5,TRBV18,CASSQGQVDSNQPQHF
TRBJ2-4,TRBV4-1,CASSQPWGTLAKNIQYF
TRBJ2-7,TRBV10-3,CAIRPGQRIYEQYF
TRBJ2-7,TRBV6-1,CASSGTVILGQAFYEQYF
TRBJ2-5,TRBV5-1,CASSLVGQGLETQYF
TRBJ2-1,TRBV7-2,CASSPVRLANEQFF
TRBJ2-7,TRBV10-3,CASRGATSGSRSSYEQYF
TRBJ1-5,TRBV18,CASSPRQGEGNQPQHF
TRBJ1-1,TRBV27,CASSFNSYRGPGTEAFF